This entry lists 3 T cell receptor beta chains sequenced from one sample in a study of T cell responses to AZD1222 COVID-19 vaccine. TCRdb's table, derived via immunoSEQ multiplex PCR, lists solely in-frame clones and lacks some. The data show over 85,000 clones, more than 70% seen once. This specimen consisted of peripheral blood, obtained on day 0 of AZD1222 vaccination. Source of these receptors: an adult in good health.

The chain couples TRBV12-3 or TRBV12-4 to TRBJ1-1, with a weak D call TRBD1 (5 bases). This CDR3 comprises 12 residues. V lost 5 bases, J lost 6 bases, and 10 bases lay in between. CDR3 in amino acids: CASSLRDSEAFF. The CDR3 DNA follows: TGTGCCAGCAGTCTCAGGGATTCTGAAGCTTTCTTT.

This clone was seen more than once but under ten times. The rearrangement links TRBV6-2 or TRBV6-3 to TRBJ2-1, with 10 nucleotides matching TRBD2. The V and J ends lost 6 bases and 4 bases, in that order; junction bases with no gene match: 9. Germline V gene sequence: CDR1 MNHEY, CDR2 SVGEGT. There are 16 residues in the CDR3. The CDR3 loop is CASSPSGTSEYNEQFF. As DNA, the CDR3 is TGTGCCAGCAGCCCTTCCGGGACTAGCGAGTACAATGAGCAGTTCTTC.

The CDR3 is CASSLVQGGGSTDTQYF. In DNA form, the CDR3 reads TGTGCCAGCAGCTTAGTACAGGGAGGGGGTAGCACAGATACGCAGTATTTT. This chain links TRBV7-2 with TRBJ2-3; D possibly corresponds to TRBD2 (7 bases). CDR3 length: 17 amino acids. Trimming stripped 1 base from V and 0 bases from J, with 14 bases between. Germline values: CDR1 SGHTA, CDR2 FQGNSA.